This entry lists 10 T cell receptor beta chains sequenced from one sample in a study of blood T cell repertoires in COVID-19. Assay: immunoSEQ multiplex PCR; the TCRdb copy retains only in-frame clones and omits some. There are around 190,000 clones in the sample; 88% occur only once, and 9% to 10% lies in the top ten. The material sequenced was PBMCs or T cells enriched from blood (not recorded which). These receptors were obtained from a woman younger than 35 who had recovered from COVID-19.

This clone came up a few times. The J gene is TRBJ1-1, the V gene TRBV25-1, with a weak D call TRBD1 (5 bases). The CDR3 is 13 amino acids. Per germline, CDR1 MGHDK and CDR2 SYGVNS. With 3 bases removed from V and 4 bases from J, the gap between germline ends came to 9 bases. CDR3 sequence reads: CASSDRGSTEAFF. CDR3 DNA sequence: TGTGCCAGCAGTGACCGGGGGAGCACTGAAGCTTTCTTT.

The CDR3 here is CSVDRTGEDLVYGYTF. The CDR3 DNA reads as TGCAGCGTTGACCGGACAGGGGAGGACCTGGTATATGGCTACACCTTC. This chain joins TRBV29-1 and TRBJ1-2, with 9 positions matching TRBD1. CDR1 is SQVTM and CDR2 is ANQGSEA in the germline V gene. The CDR3 is 16 amino acids. The J segment lost 5 bases and the V segment lost 3 bases, leaving 13 bases of the junction unmatched.

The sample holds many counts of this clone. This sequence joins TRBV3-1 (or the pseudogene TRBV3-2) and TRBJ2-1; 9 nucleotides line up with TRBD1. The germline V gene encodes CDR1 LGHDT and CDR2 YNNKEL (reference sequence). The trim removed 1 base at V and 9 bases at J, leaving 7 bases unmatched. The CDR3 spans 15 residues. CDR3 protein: CASSQGSGTGFEQFF. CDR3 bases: TGTGCCAGCAGCCAAGGTTCCGGGACAGGGTTTGAGCAGTTCTTC.

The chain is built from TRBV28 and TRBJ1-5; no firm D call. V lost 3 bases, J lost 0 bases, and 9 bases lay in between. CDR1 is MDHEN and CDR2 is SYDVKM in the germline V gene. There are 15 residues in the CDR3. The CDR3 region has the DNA TGTGCCAGCAGTTTTACAGAACATAGCAATCAGCCCCAGCATTTT. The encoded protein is CASSFTEHSNQPQHF.

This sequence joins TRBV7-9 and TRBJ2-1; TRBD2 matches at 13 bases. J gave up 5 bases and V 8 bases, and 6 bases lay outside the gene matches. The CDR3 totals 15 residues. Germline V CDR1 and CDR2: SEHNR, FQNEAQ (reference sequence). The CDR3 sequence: CASEEGTSGNNEQFF. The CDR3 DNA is TGTGCCAGCGAAGAAGGGACTAGCGGGAACAATGAGCAGTTCTTC. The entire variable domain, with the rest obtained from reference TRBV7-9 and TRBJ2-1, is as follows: DTGVSQNPRHKITKRGQNVTFRCDPISEHNRLYWYRQTLGQGPEFLTYFQNEAQLEKSRLLSDRFSAERPKGSFSTLEIQRTEQGDSAMYLCASEEGTSGNNEQFFGPGTRLTVL.

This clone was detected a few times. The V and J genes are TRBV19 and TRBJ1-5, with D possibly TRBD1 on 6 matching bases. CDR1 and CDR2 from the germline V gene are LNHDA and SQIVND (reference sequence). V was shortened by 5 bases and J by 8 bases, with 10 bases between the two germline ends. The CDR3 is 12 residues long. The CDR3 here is CASSGGGEPQHF. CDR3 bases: TGTGCCAGTAGTGGGGGGGGCGAGCCCCAGCATTTT.

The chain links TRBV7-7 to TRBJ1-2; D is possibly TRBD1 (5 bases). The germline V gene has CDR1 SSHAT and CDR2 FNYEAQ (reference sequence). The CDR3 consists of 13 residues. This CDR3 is CAGGGIRDYGYTF. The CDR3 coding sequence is TGTGCTGGGGGAGGTATTAGAGACTATGGCTACACCTTC.

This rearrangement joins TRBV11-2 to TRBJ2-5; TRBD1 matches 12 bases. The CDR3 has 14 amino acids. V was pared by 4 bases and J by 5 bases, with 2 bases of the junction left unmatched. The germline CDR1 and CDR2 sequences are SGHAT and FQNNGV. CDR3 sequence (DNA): TGTGCCAGCAGCTCGGGACAGGGGGCGGAGACCCAGTACTTC. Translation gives CASSSGQGAETQYF. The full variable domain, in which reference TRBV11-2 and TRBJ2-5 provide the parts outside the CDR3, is EAGVAQSPRYKIIEKRQSVAFWCNPISGHATLYWYQQILGQGPKLLIQFQNNGVVDDSQLPKDRFSAERLKGVDSTLKIQPAKLEDSAVYLCASSSGQGAETQYFGPGTRLLVL.

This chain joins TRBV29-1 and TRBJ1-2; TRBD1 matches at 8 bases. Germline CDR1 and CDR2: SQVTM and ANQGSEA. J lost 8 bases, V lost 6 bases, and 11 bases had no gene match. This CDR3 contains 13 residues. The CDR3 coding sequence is TGCAGCGTCGGTACAGGGGGGGCAGGCGGCTACACCTTC. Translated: CSVGTGGAGGYTF.

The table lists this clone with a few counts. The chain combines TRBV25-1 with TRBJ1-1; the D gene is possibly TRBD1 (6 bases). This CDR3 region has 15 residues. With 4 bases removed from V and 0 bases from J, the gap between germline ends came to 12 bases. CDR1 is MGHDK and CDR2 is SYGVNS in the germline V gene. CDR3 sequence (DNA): TGTGCCAGCAGTGCACTAGGGGGTCTGAACACTGAAGCTTTCTTT. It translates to CASSALGGLNTEAFF.